One sample yielded the 21 T cell receptor beta chains listed below, sequenced in a study of regulatory T cells in long-lasting Graves disease. Relying on iRepertoire HTBI primers and Arm-PCR of CDR3 regions, the team built TCR beta libraries. A single record per CDR3 protein comes from TCRdb applying MiXCR to the multiplex PCR reads. The table records roughly 360,000 distinct CDR3 sequences, approximately 12% of them present only once. The time point denotes: newly diagnosed GD, antithyroid drugs for less than 3 months. After RNA was extracted from PBMCs, the TCR library was made from it. This same sample was also taken into another study, of T cells in Graves' hyperthyroidism and ophthalmopathy.

This material consisted of peripheral blood mononuclear cells (PBMCs), taken at new diagnosis, from a patient treated with antithyroid drugs. These receptors came from a woman in her late teens or twenties with Graves disease.

This clonotype was observed many times. The chain recombines TRBV7-2 with TRBJ1-1, with D unclear. CDR1 and CDR2 from the germline V gene are SGHTA and FQGNSA. Trimming stripped 0 bases from V and 3 bases from J, with 14 bases between. This CDR3 region has 16 residues. This CDR3 reads CASSLALSGGYTEAFF. The DNA for the CDR3 is TGTGCCAGCAGCTTAGCGCTGTCAGGAGGTTACACTGAAGCTTTCTTT.

This clonotype was found many times. CDR3 sequence: CSARQDREYQETQYF. The CDR3 region has the DNA TGCAGTGCTAGACAGGACAGGGAGTACCAAGAGACCCAGTACTTC. The chain carries TRBV20-1 and TRBJ2-5; TRBD1 aligns across 8 bases. The CDR3 totals 15 residues. The germline gives CDR1 DFQATT, CDR2 SNEGSKA (reference sequence). The trim removed 2 bases at V and 0 bases at J, leaving 5 bases unmatched.

This clonotype appeared many times. The CDR3 region is CASRPGQGDNEQFF. The CDR3 bases are TGTGCCAGCAGGCCGGGACAGGGGGACAATGAGCAGTTCTTC. The chain is built from TRBV27 and TRBJ2-1; 11 bases are a match to TRBD1. V shed 6 bases and J 5 bases; nucleotides not matched to a gene: 3. The CDR3 runs 14 residues. CDR1 and CDR2 from the germline V gene are MNHEY and SMNVEV (reference sequence).

In its sample, this clonotype was seen many times. V usage is TRBV6-2 or TRBV6-3 and J usage is TRBJ2-1; D remains unclear. Germline-derived CDR1 and CDR2 are MNHEY and SVGEGT. V lost 5 bases, J lost 15 bases, and 23 bases lay in between. The CDR3 is 14 amino acids. CDR3 loop: CASSPDQVKPIPFF. CDR3 nucleotide sequence: TGTGCCAGCAGTCCAGACCAGGTGAAGCCGATCCCGTTCTTC.

This clonotype was counted at least ten times. This chain connects TRBV20-1 to TRBJ1-5; D might be TRBD1 (6 bases). V was shortened by 4 bases and J by 0 bases, with 13 bases between the two germline ends. CDR3 length: 15 amino acids. Germline V gene sequence: CDR1 DFQATT, CDR2 SNEGSKA (reference sequence). The CDR3 sequence is CSAKRGADSNQPQHF. The CDR3, as DNA: TGCAGTGCTAAGAGGGGGGCTGATAGCAATCAGCCCCAGCATTTT.

This clonotype was recorded at least ten times. The chain carries TRBV7-3 and TRBJ2-2; D is uncertain. The germline V gene encodes CDR1 SGHTA and CDR2 FQGTGA. The V gene lost 4 bases and the J gene lost 1 base, with 16 bases spanning the gap. This CDR3 has 17 residues. The CDR3 protein is CASSSPSGDGNTGELFF. The DNA for the CDR3 is TGTGCCAGCAGCTCCCCCTCCGGAGACGGGAACACCGGGGAGCTGTTTTTT.

Many counts were recorded for this clonotype. The DNA of the CDR3 is TGTGCCAGCAGCTTTGTGATGAGGGGCATGACTGAAGCTTTCTTT. Its translation: CASSFVMRGMTEAFF. The gene calls are TRBV7-9 and TRBJ1-1; maybe TRBD1 (5 bases). V was clipped by 3 bases and J by 5 bases, with 16 bases between them. This CDR3 contains 15 residues. Germline V gene data show CDR1 as SEHNR and CDR2 as FQNEAQ (reference sequence).

This clonotype was detected many times. The rearrangement joins TRBV14 to TRBJ2-7; a weak D match, TRBD2 (6 bases). Trimming shortened V by 6 bases and J by 1 base, and 13 bases separated the two germline ends. The CDR3 extends over 14 amino acids. Looked up from germline, CDR1 is SGHDN and CDR2 is FVKESK. The CDR3 protein is CASRRTTGSYEQYF. In DNA form, the CDR3 reads TGTGCCAGCAGACGGACTACCGGATCCTACGAGCAGTACTTC.

This clonotype was detected many times. The chain is built from TRBV7-6 and TRBJ2-5, with D tentatively TRBD1 (6 bases). Trimming cost V 5 bases and J 2 bases, with 12 bases left between them. Per germline, CDR1 SGHVS and CDR2 FNYEAQ. There are 14 residues in the CDR3. CDR3 sequence reads: CASSPRQEQETQYF. The CDR3 DNA reads as TGTGCCAGCAGCCCCCGACAGGAACAAGAGACCCAGTACTTC.

This clonotype was counted at least ten times. This chain uses TRBV14 with TRBJ2-7; D is undetermined. CDR3 length equals 11 residues. Germline V gene sequence: CDR1 SGHDN, CDR2 FVKESK. With 1 base removed from V and 6 bases from J, the gap between germline ends came to 4 bases. CDR3 sequence: CASSQGGEQYV. The CDR3, as DNA: TGTGCCAGCAGCCAAGGGGGCGAGCAGTACGTC.

The chain recombines TRBV20-1 with TRBJ2-3; 10 bases fit TRBD2. The CDR3 runs to 15 residues. Trimming took 5 bases from V and 4 from J; bases not matched to a gene: 9. Germline lookup yields CDR1 DFQATT and CDR2 SNEGSKA (reference sequence). CDR3 DNA: TGCAGTGCTCTACGTACTAGCGGGATCGCAGATACGCAGTATTTT. The encoded protein is CSALRTSGIADTQYF.

This clonotype showed up many times. The chain couples TRBV5-1 to TRBJ2-1; either TRBD1 or TRBD2 may supply D (5 bases each). The CDR3 consists of 14 residues. Deletions cut 0 bases from V and 7 bases from J, with 11 bases between. The germline CDR1 and CDR2 sequences are SGHRS and YFSETQ. The chain's CDR3 is CASSLGGTRNEQFF. The DNA of the CDR3 is TGCGCCAGCAGCTTGGGTGGGACCCGAAATGAGCAGTTCTTC.

This clonotype was observed at least ten times. This rearrangement joins TRBV18 to TRBJ2-7; the D is unclear. Trimming took 3 bases from V and 3 from J, leaving 12 bases between them. The CDR3 is 14 residues long. Germline loops: CDR1 KGHSH, CDR2 LQKENI. The CDR3: CASSPPGSYYEQYV. The DNA of the CDR3 is TGTGCCAGCTCACCTCCCGGCAGTTACTACGAGCAGTACGTC.

The rearrangement uses TRBV6-1 and TRBJ2-7; a weak D match, TRBD1 (5 bases). V lost 6 bases to trimming and J lost 10 bases, with 22 bases between them. This CDR3 is built from 14 residues. CDR1 MNHNS and CDR2 SASEGT come from the germline V gene. This CDR3 is CASSLLSGSSYQYV. The CDR3 DNA sequence: TGTGCCAGCAGCCTCCTTTCAGGGTCCTCCTACCAGTACGTC.

This clonotype was detected a few times. The chain joins TRBV19 to TRBJ1-2; unclear D gene. Between the trimmed V and J ends, which lost 9 bases and 5 bases, there was a span of 16 bases. The CDR3 sequence is 13 residues long. CDR1 is LNHDA, CDR2 SQIVND, per germline (reference sequence). DNA for the CDR3: TGTGCCAGCGAGATACCGGCAGCTTATGGCTACACCTTC. This encodes CASEIPAAYGYTF. The full variable domain, completed using reference TRBV19 and TRBJ1-2, is DGGITQSPKYLFRKEGQNVTLSCEQNLNHDAMYWYRQDPGQGLRLIYYSQIVNDFQKGDIAEGYSVSREKKESFPLTVTSAQKNPTAFYLCASEIPAAYGYTFGSGTRLTVV.

This clonotype was seen ten or more times. The chain couples TRBV2 to TRBJ1-1, with a tentative D call TRBD1 (5 bases). The CDR3 contains 15 residues. V was clipped by 5 bases and J by 0 bases, with 13 bases between them. Germline V CDR1 and CDR2: SNHLY, FYNNEI. CDR3 residues: CASSRRTGLNTEAFF. The CDR3 nucleotides are TGTGCCAGCAGTAGACGAACGGGGCTGAACACTGAAGCTTTCTTT. The whole variable domain, filled in from reference TRBV2 and TRBJ1-1, reads EPEVTQTPSHQVTQMGQEVILRCVPISNHLYFYWYRQILGQKVEFLVSFYNNEISEKSEIFDDQFSVERPDGSNFTLKIRSTKLEDSAMYFCASSRRTGLNTEAFFGQGTRLTVV.

Ten or more counts support this clonotype. This chain connects TRBV20-1 to TRBJ1-5; perhaps TRBD1 as D (5 bases). Germline CDR1 is DFQATT and CDR2 is SNEGSKA (reference sequence). The CDR3 loop spans 14 amino acids. The V end was cut by 6 bases, the J end by 5 bases, with 17 bases between. The CDR3 here is CSATSGGLYQPQHF. The DNA for the CDR3 is TGCAGTGCCACCTCCGGGGGTTTATATCAGCCCCAGCATTTT.

About this clonotype: This CDR3 is missing its conserved last phenylalanine or tryptophan, likely due to a read error. The chain joins TRBV27 to TRBJ2-2; possibly TRBD2 for D (5 bases). This CDR3 has 14 residues. CDR1 is MNHEY and CDR2 is SMNVEV in the germline V gene (reference sequence). V was clipped by 4 bases and J by 2 bases, with 8 bases between them. CDR3 residues: CASSSGSNTGELFS. The CDR3 nucleotides are TGTGCCAGCAGTTCGGGATCTAACACCGGGGAGCTGTTTTCT.

This clonotype was observed many times. The DNA for the CDR3 is TGCAGTGCTCGTAGGGGAGAGACCCAGTACTTC. This gives the protein CSARRGETQYF. The V and J genes are TRBV20-1 and TRBJ2-5, with a possible D match to TRBD1 (5 bases). The V and J ends lost 5 bases and 4 bases respectively, with 8 bases between them. This CDR3 contains 11 residues. In germline, CDR1 is DFQATT, CDR2 SNEGSKA (reference sequence).

The sample holds many counts of this clonotype. The rearrangement uses TRBV12-3 or TRBV12-4 and TRBJ2-3; TRBD2 matches at 15 bases. The better agreement between TRBJ2-1 and the DNA end casts doubt on the J call. The CDR3 has 19 amino acids. In DNA, the CDR3 is TGTGCCAGCAGTTTAGACGTCGGGACTAGCGGGAGGCTCTATGTTGAGCAGTTCTTC. It encodes CASSLDVGTSGRLYVEQFF.

The DNA of the CDR3 is TGTGCCAGCAGCTCTTTTAAGGGGGCTGCTGGAAACACCATATATTTT. Translating it yields CASSSFKGAAGNTIYF. V gene TRBV11-2 combines with J gene TRBJ1-3, with TRBD1 matching over 7 bases. Germline V CDR1 and CDR2: SGHAT, FQNNGV. After removal of 4 bases from V and 2 bases from J, the junction contained 8 bases not matched to a gene. This CDR3 region has 16 residues.